This T cell receptor (beta chain) was identified in a study of blood T cell repertoires in COVID-19. The protocol was immunoSEQ multiplex PCR, while the TCRdb copy is restricted to in-frame clones and leaves out a portion. The table includes about 170,000 clones, about 80% detected once. Germline V gene data show CDR1 as KGHSH and CDR2 as LQKENI. The junction had 12 bases not matched to a gene; V was cut back by 3 bases and J by 8 bases. The CDR3 is made up of 15 amino acids. The chain combines TRBV18 with TRBJ1-1, with 7 positions matching TRBD1. Specimen: peripheral blood. The sequence came from a man in his 70s with active or convalescent COVID-19. In DNA, the CDR3 is TGTGCCAGCTCACCGCCCAGGGGGGCGACATGGGAAGCTTTCTTT. It is translated as CASSPPRGATWEAFF. The full variable domain, with the rest looked up from reference TRBV18 and TRBJ1-1, is NAGVMQNPRHLVRRRGQEARLRCSPMKGHSHVYWYRQLPEEGLKFMVYLQKENIIDESGMPKERFSAEFPKEGPSILRIQQVVRGDSAAYFCASSPPRGATWEAFFGQGTRLTVV.